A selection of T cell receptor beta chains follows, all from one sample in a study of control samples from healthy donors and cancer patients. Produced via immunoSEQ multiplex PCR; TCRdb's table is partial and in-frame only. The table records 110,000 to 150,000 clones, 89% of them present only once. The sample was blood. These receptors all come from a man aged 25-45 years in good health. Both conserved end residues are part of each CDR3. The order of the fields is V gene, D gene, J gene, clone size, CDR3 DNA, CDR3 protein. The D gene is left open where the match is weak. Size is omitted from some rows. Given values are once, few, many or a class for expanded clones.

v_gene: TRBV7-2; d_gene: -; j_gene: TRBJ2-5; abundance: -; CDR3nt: TGTGCCAGCAGCGGAGACAGGCTAGGGGAGACCCAGTACTTC; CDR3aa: CASSGDRLGETQYF
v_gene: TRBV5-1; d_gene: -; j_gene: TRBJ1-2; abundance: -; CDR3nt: TGCGCCAGCAGCTTGGACAAAGGGAGCTATGGCTACACCTTC; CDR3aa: CASSLDKGSYGYTF
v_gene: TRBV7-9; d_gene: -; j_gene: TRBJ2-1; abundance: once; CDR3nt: TGTGCCAGCAGCTTTGACCGTAGTCAGGATGAGCAGTTCTTC; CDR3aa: CASSFDRSQDEQFF
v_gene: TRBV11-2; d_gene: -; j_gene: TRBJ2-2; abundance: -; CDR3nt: TGTGCCAGCAGCTTGGGAAGAGGCGGGGAGCTGTTTTTT; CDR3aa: CASSLGRGGELFF
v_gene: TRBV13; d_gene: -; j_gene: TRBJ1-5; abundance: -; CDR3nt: TGTGCCAGCAGCTTAACCACAGGGTTGGACAATCAGCCCCAGCATTTT; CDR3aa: CASSLTTGLDNQPQHF
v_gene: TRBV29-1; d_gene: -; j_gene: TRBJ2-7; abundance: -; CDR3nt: TGCAGCGTCGTAGTAGACTGGTACGAGCAGTACTTC; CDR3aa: CSVVVDWYEQYF
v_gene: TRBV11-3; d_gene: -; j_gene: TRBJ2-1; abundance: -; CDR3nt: TGTGCCAGCAGCACAGACCACGGTGAGCAGTTCTTC; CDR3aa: CASSTDHGEQFF
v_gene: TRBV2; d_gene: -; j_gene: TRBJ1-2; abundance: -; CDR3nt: TGTGCCACCAGACGGCGACCTGAAAACTATGGCTACACCTTC; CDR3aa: CATRRRPENYGYTF
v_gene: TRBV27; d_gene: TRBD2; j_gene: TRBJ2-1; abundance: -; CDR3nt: TGTGCCAGCAGTTCCCGAGCGGGAGTAAACAATGAGCAGTTCTTC; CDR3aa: CASSSRAGVNNEQFF
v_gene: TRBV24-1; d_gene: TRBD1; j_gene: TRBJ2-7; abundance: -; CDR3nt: TGTGCCACCAGGACAGGGCCTAATCGTTCCTACGAGCAGTACTTC; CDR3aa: CATRTGPNRSYEQYF
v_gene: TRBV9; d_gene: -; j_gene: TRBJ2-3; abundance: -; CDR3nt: TGTGCCAGCAGCCCCGATTTCGTTACGCAGTATTTT; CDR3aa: CASSPDFVTQYF
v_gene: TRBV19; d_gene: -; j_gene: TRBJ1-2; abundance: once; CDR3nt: TGTGCCACCTCTCTAGGGGGGTACTATGGCTACACCTTC; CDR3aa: CATSLGGYYGYTF
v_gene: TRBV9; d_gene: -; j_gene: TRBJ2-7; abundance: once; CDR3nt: TGTGCCAGCAGCGTCCAGGGAGGTGAGCAGTACTTC; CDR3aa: CASSVQGGEQYF
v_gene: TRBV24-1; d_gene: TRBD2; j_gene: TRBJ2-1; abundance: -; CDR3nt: TGTGCCACCGGTTCGTATAGCGGGGCGCTCAATGAGCAGTTCTTC; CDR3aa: CATGSYSGALNEQFF
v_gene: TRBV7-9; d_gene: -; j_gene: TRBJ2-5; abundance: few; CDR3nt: TGTGCCAGCAGCTTAGCCAGGGGAAGGAAAGAGACCCAGTACTTC; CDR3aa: CASSLARGRKETQYF
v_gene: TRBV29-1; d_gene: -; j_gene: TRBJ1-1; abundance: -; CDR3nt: TGCAGCGCCACCGCGGGGGTAATGGGAGCTTTCTTT; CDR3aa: CSATAGVMGAFF
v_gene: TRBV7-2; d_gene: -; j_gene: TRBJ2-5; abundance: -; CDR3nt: TGTGCCAGCAGCTTAGCGGGAGGGGGAGGTGGAGAGACCCAGTACTTC; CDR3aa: CASSLAGGGGGETQYF
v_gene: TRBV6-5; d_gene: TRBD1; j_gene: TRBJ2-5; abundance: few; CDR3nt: TGTGCCAGCAGAGCCGGGACAGGGCAAGAGACCCAGTACTTC; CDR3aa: CASRAGTGQETQYF
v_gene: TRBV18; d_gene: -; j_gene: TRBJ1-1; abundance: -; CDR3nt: TGTGCCAGCTCACCGAACACTGAAGCTTTCTTT; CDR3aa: CASSPNTEAFF
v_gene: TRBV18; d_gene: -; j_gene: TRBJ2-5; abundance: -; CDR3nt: TGTGCCAGCTCACCCGCCCCCCTAGGACAGTACCAAGAGACCCAGTACTTC; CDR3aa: CASSPAPLGQYQETQYF
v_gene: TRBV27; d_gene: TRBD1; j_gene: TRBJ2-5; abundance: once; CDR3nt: TGTGCCAGCAGTCTTGCCGCCAGGGGGCTGGAGACCCAGTACTTC; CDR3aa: CASSLAARGLETQYF
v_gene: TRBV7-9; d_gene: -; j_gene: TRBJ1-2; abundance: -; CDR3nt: TGTGCCAGCAGCAACCCGCAGGATCAGTTTCGAATCCAAGGCTACACCTTC; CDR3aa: CASSNPQDQFRIQGYTF
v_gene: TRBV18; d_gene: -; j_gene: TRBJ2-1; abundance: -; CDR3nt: TGTGCCAGCTCACAAACACTAGAGAATGAGCAGTTCTTC; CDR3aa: CASSQTLENEQFF
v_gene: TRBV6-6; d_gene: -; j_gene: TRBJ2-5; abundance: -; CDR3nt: TGTGCCAGTGAAGTAGAAGAGACCCAGTACTTC; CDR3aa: CASEVEETQYF
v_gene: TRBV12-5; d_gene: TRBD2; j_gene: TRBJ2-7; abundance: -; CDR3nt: TGTGCTAGTGCTCGGGGGGGATCGAGCTCCTACGAGCAGTACTTC; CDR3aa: CASARGGSSSYEQYF
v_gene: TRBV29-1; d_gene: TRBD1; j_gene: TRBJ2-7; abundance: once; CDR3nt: TGCAGCGTTGCACAGGGGTTAGCCTACGAGCAGTACTTC; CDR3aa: CSVAQGLAYEQYF
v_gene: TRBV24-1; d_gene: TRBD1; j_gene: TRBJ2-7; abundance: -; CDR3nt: TGTGCCACCAGTGATACCGGGACAGGGGGTTACGAGCAGTACTTC; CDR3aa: CATSDTGTGGYEQYF
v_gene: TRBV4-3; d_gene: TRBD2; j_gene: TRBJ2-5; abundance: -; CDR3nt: TGCGCCAGCAGCCAAGAGGCGGGAGGGCCCCAAGAGACCCAGTACTTC; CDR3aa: CASSQEAGGPQETQYF
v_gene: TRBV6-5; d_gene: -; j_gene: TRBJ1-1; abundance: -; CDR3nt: TGTGCCAGCAGACCGACAGTGAACACTGAAGCTTTCTTT; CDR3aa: CASRPTVNTEAFF
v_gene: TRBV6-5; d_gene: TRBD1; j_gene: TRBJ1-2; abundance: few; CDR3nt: TGTGCCAGCCGTCCGCCGGGACAGGGGGCGAGGGGCTACACCTTC; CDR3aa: CASRPPGQGARGYTF
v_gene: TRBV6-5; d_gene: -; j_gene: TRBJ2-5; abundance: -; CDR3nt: TGTGCCAGCAGTCCGTACCAAGAGACCCAGTACTTC; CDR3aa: CASSPYQETQYF
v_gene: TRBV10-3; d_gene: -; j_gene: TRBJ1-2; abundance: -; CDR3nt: TGTGCCATCAGTGAGTCCGGGGATTCCACCTTC; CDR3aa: CAISESGDSTF
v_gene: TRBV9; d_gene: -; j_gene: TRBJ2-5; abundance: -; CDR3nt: TGTGCCAGCAGCGCAGGGGCCCAAGAGACCCAGTACTTC; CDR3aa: CASSAGAQETQYF
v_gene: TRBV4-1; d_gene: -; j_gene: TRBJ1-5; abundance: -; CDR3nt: TGCGCCAGCAGCCAAGAAGGATCCGGGATGAGCAATCAGCCCCAGCATTTT; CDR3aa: CASSQEGSGMSNQPQHF
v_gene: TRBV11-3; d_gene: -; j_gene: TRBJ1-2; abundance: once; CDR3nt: TGTGCCAGCAGCTTGAGGCCAACGGATGGCTACACCTTC; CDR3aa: CASSLRPTDGYTF
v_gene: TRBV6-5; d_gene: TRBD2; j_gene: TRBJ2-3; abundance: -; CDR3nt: TGTGCCAGCAGTCAGACTAGCGGAAAAACAGATACGCAGTATTTT; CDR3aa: CASSQTSGKTDTQYF
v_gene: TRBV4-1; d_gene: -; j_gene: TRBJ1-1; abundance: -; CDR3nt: TGCGCCAGCAGCCAAGATGGGGGGGGGCTCGGCCTTACTGAAGCTTTCTTT; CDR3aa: CASSQDGGGLGLTEAFF
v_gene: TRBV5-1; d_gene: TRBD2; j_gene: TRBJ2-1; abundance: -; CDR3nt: TGCGCCAGCAGCTTGGCCCCGGGAGGGGATGAGCAGTTCTTC; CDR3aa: CASSLAPGGDEQFF
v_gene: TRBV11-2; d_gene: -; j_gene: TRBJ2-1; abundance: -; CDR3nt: TGTGCCAGCAGCACCGGGCCTGAGCAGTTCTTC; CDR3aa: CASSTGPEQFF
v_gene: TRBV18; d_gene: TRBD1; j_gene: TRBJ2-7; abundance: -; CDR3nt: TGTGCCAGCTCACCGGGGACAGGGGAGCACGAGCAGTACTTC; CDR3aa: CASSPGTGEHEQYF
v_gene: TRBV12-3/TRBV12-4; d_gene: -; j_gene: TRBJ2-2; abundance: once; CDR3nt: TGTGCCAGCAGTTTATCGGCCACCGGGGAGCTGTTTTTT; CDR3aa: CASSLSATGELFF
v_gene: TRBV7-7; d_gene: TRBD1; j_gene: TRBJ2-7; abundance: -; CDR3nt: TGTGCCAGCAGCGCCGGACAGGGGGCCAACGAGCAGTACTTC; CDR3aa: CASSAGQGANEQYF
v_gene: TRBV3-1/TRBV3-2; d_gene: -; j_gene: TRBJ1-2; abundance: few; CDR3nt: TGTGCCAGCAGCCAGTGGGGGACTAACTATGGCTACACCTTC; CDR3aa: CASSQWGTNYGYTF
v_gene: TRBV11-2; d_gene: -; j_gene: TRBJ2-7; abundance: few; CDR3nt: TGTGCCAGCAGCTTAAGTCAACACTCCTACGAGCAGTACTTC; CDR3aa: CASSLSQHSYEQYF